The TCR beta chain described here comes from a study of T cell repertoires in cytomegalovirus infection. Study-level information: Well-studied HLA-B-restricted epitopes and recently identified HLA-C-restricted epitopes of CMV were both used in the study. From public TCR beta signatures came an indication of both CMV infection and matching HLA type.

Looked up from germline, CDR1 is ENHRY and CDR2 is SYGVKD. Trimming cost V 4 bases and J 0 bases; bases outside gene matches: 4. The CDR3 extends over 15 amino acids. On this clonotype itself: Its antigen is unknown.

One entry per CDR3 protein, called by TCRdb with MiXCR from the reads. The data hold around 540,000 distinct CDR3 sequences, with roughly a third observed a single time. Study findings and constraints: The ex vivo response was dominated by HLA-C-restricted CMV-specific TCR beta clonotypes.

This TCR was sampled from a human donor in good health (CMV status not recorded). Some clones in this sample may be carry-over from other donors' samples. The chain couples TRBV10-3 to TRBJ2-7; 9 bases match TRBD1. The sample consisted of cultured PBMCs, taken from culture after CMV antigen stimulation. The CDR3 DNA reads as TGTGCCATCAGTGCTCCGGACAGGGGCTCCTACGAGCAGTACTTC. Protein: CAISAPDRGSYEQYF.